The 20 T cell receptor beta chains reported below all come from one sample, sequenced in a study of T cell changes during pregnancy in multiple sclerosis. The repertoire was sequenced with immunoSEQ multiplex PCR; TCRdb's copy has only in-frame clones and lacks some. Found here are 45,000 to 50,000 clones, around 94% of them singletons; the top ten hold about 0.41%. Here the sequenced sample was CD4+ T cells from peripheral blood mononuclear cells, taken in the second trimester of pregnancy. These receptors all come from a female donor in good health, enrolled as a control in a pregnancy study.

Here the CDR3 DNA reads TGTGCCAGCCGAAGCGGGGGGCCCACCTACAATGAGCAGTTCTTC. It is translated as CASRSGGPTYNEQFF. The rearrangement links TRBV6-1 to TRBJ2-1; TRBD2 matches at 9 bases. The CDR3 sequence is 15 residues long. V lost 8 bases to trimming and J lost 2 bases; unmatched junction nucleotides: 7. The V gene's germline CDR1 is MNHNS and CDR2 SASEGT.

This chain uses TRBV11-2 with TRBJ1-1; unclear D gene. Germline V CDR1 and CDR2: SGHAT, FQNNGV. V gave up 3 bases and J gave up 6 bases, with 14 bases separating them. The CDR3 length is 14 residues. The CDR3 spells CASSFETRRAEAFF. The CDR3 DNA sequence: TGTGCCAGCAGCTTTGAGACGAGGAGGGCTGAAGCTTTCTTT.

The chain links TRBV4-2 to TRBJ1-2; a weak D match, TRBD1 (5 bases). This CDR3 region has 15 residues. CDR1 LGHNA and CDR2 YNFKEQ come from the germline V gene. Trimming removed 1 base at V and 2 bases at J, with 11 bases between. Here the CDR3 DNA reads TGTGCCAGCAGCCAAGGAGCGGGGGTCAACTATGGCTACACCTTC. This encodes CASSQGAGVNYGYTF.

The chain uses TRBV2 and TRBJ2-3; 7 bases are shared with TRBD1. Germline CDR1 and CDR2: SNHLY and FYNNEI. With V trimmed by 5 bases and J by 3 bases, 8 bases remained unmatched. CDR3 length: 15 residues. The CDR3 loop is CASSIYRGKTDTQYF. The CDR3 DNA is TGTGCCAGCAGTATTTACAGGGGTAAGACAGATACGCAGTATTTT. The entire variable domain, with the rest obtained from reference TRBV2 and TRBJ2-3, is as follows: EPEVTQTPSHQVTQMGQEVILRCVPISNHLYFYWYRQILGQKVEFLVSFYNNEISEKSEIFDDQFSVERPDGSNFTLKIRSTKLEDSAMYFCASSIYRGKTDTQYFGPGTRLTVL.

V gene TRBV11-2 combines with J gene TRBJ1-1; maybe TRBD1 (6 bases). The CDR3 is made up of 15 amino acids. Germline V CDR1 and CDR2: SGHAT, FQNNGV. V was pared by 1 base and J by 1 base, with 10 bases between. CDR3 nucleotides: TGTGCCAGCAGCTTAGTTGCAGGGGCGAACACTGAAGCTTTCTTT. This codes for CASSLVAGANTEAFF.

The gene calls are TRBV29-1 and TRBJ2-6; D remains unclear. V was clipped by 6 bases and J by 3 bases, with 12 bases between them. Germline V gene sequence: CDR1 SQVTM, CDR2 ANQGSEA. The CDR3 runs 14 residues. The CDR3 is CSVPVLNGANVLTF. The CDR3 DNA reads as TGCAGCGTCCCCGTACTTAATGGGGCCAACGTCCTGACTTTC.

The chain recombines TRBV5-5 with TRBJ1-1; TRBD1 aligns across 7 bases. CDR1 is SGHKS and CDR2 is YYEKEE in the germline V gene (reference sequence). CDR3 length: 15 residues. With 2 bases clipped from V and 0 bases from J, the junction kept 4 bases outside the gene matches. CDR3: CASSLVQGMNTEAFF. In DNA, the CDR3 is TGTGCCAGCAGCTTAGTACAGGGGATGAACACTGAAGCTTTCTTT.

The chain employs TRBV6-5 and TRBJ2-3, with D possibly being TRBD1 (5 bases). The CDR3 length is 15 residues. Per the germline V gene, CDR1 is MNHEY and CDR2 is SVGAGI. V was clipped by 2 bases and J by 1 base, with 10 bases between them. The CDR3, as DNA: TGTGCCAGCAGTTACGGTATCAGGGGCACAGATACGCAGTATTTT. This encodes CASSYGIRGTDTQYF.

V usage is TRBV30 and J usage is TRBJ1-2, with 11 bases lining up with TRBD1. Germline loops: CDR1 GTSNPN, CDR2 SVGIG (reference sequence). This CDR3 is 14 amino acids long. Trimming took 1 base from V and 3 from J; bases not matched to a gene: 1. CDR3 DNA sequence: TGTGCCTGGAGTGGGGGACAGGGGGACTATGGCTACACCTTC. Amino acids: CAWSGGQGDYGYTF.

The gene calls are TRBV18 and TRBJ1-2; tentative D call: TRBD1 (5 bases). Germline V gene lookup returns CDR1 KGHSH and CDR2 LQKENI. The CDR3 is 13 amino acids. V lost 3 bases and J lost 3, with 8 bases in between. The DNA for the CDR3 is TGTGCCAGCTCACCGGACAAGGACTATGGCTACACCTTC. It codes for CASSPDKDYGYTF.

The chain recombines TRBV5-1 with TRBJ2-3, with 7 bases lining up with TRBD1. The germline CDR1 and CDR2 sequences are SGHRS and YFSETQ. This CDR3 spans 15 amino acids. Germline trimming cut 0 bases from V and 3 bases from J; bases unmatched to any gene: 4. This CDR3 is CASSLVDRETDTQYF. The CDR3 DNA follows: TGCGCCAGCAGCTTGGTTGACAGGGAGACAGATACGCAGTATTTT.

This rearrangement joins TRBV30 to TRBJ1-1, with 7 bases that match TRBD1. This CDR3 comprises 14 residues. Germline V gene data show CDR1 as GTSNPN and CDR2 as SVGIG (reference sequence). Trimming at V came to 2 bases and at J to 3 bases, leaving 6 bases not matched to a gene. In nucleotides, the CDR3 is TGTGCCTGGAGTAGAAGGGGGCGACACACTGAAGCTTTCTTT. It is translated as CAWSRRGRHTEAFF.

The rearrangement uses TRBV19 and TRBJ1-1; D is unclear. There are 14 residues in the CDR3. V gave up 5 bases and J gave up 1 base, with 11 bases separating them. Germline CDR1 and CDR2: LNHDA and SQIVND (reference sequence). The CDR3 reads CASSPLQRNTEAFF. The CDR3 nucleotides read TGTGCCAGTAGTCCCCTTCAGCGGAACACTGAAGCTTTCTTT. Full variable domain (rest looked up from reference TRBV19 and TRBJ1-1): DGGITQSPKYLFRKEGQNVTLSCEQNLNHDAMYWYRQDPGQGLRLIYYSQIVNDFQKGDIAEGYSVSREKKESFPLTVTSAQKNPTAFYLCASSPLQRNTEAFFGQGTRLTVV.

The chain has TRBV5-1 and TRBJ2-7; D not resolved. Trimming took off 1 base at V and 5 bases at J, with 10 bases between the two ends. Germline V lookup: CDR1 SGHRS, CDR2 YFSETQ. CDR3 length equals 13 residues. Here the CDR3 DNA reads TGCGCCAGCAGCTTGCGGGTGAGCGACGAGCAGTACTTC. As protein: CASSLRVSDEQYF.

The chain employs TRBV30 and TRBJ1-2, with 8 bases lining up with TRBD1. Germline loops: CDR1 GTSNPN, CDR2 SVGIG (reference sequence). The J segment lost 8 bases and the V segment lost 7 bases, leaving 9 bases of the junction unmatched. This CDR3 region has 12 residues. DNA for the CDR3: TGTGCCTCAGGGGGCTCGGTCCGGGGCTACACCTTC. Encoded protein: CASGGSVRGYTF.

The chain is built from TRBV5-5 and TRBJ1-1; no firm D call. CDR3 length: 17 amino acids. The V and J ends lost 3 bases and 0 bases respectively, with 18 bases between them. The V gene's germline CDR1 is SGHKS and CDR2 YYEKEE (reference sequence). CDR3: CASSSTRADYMNTEAFF. CDR3 coding DNA: TGTGCCAGCAGCTCGACGCGGGCAGATTACATGAACACTGAAGCTTTCTTT.

V gene TRBV15 combines with J gene TRBJ2-3; the D gene is possibly TRBD1 (7 bases). Deletions cut 7 bases from V and 5 bases from J, with 16 bases between. The CDR3 is 14 residues long. Germline V CDR1 and CDR2: LNHNV, YYDKDF (reference sequence). The CDR3 here is CATIGGGLRDTQYF. CDR3 DNA: TGTGCCACCATCGGAGGGGGCCTTAGAGATACGCAGTATTTT.

This clone was found once. This rearrangement joins TRBV27 to TRBJ1-4; tentative D call: TRBD1 (5 bases). Trimming stripped 5 bases from V and 7 bases from J, with 23 bases between. Looked up from germline, CDR1 is MNHEY and CDR2 is SMNVEV (reference sequence). This CDR3 contains 17 residues. DNA for the CDR3: TGTGCCAGCAGTCCCTCCCTCCCAGGGCGGAATGGTGAAAAACTGTTTTTT. Its protein is CASSPSLPGRNGEKLFF.

The chain carries TRBV7-9 and TRBJ2-7; a possible D gene is TRBD1 (5 bases). Germline lookup yields CDR1 SEHNR and CDR2 FQNEAQ (reference sequence). The V end was cut by 4 bases, the J end by 5 bases, with 9 bases between. The CDR3 is 12 amino acids. The CDR3 sequence: CASSSTVNEQYF. The CDR3 DNA reads as TGTGCCAGCAGCTCGACAGTAAACGAGCAGTACTTC. Filled out from reference TRBV7-9 and TRBJ2-7, the complete variable domain reads DTGVSQNPRHKITKRGQNVTFRCDPISEHNRLYWYRQTLGQGPEFLTYFQNEAQLEKSRLLSDRFSAERPKGSFSTLEIQRTEQGDSAMYLCASSSTVNEQYFGPGTRLTVT.

The chain employs TRBV7-2 and TRBJ2-5, with 8 positions matching TRBD2. J gave up 1 base and V 5 bases, and 12 bases lay outside the gene matches. The CDR3 extends over 17 amino acids. Germline V gives CDR1 SGHTA, CDR2 FQGNSA. CDR3 loop: CASSLPAGTRVQETQYF. CDR3 bases: TGTGCCAGCAGCCTACCCGCCGGGACTAGAGTCCAAGAGACCCAGTACTTC.